This T cell receptor beta chain was sequenced for a study of response to subunit inactivated influenza vaccine. A word on this clonotype: What it binds is unknown.

Each CDR3 protein is one row after TCRdb ran MiXCR on the RT-PCR reads. The profile shows 250,000 to 350,000 distinct CDR3 sequences, 20% to 25% of them singletons. Study outcomes and limitations: Few new T cells, the authors suggested, are recruited by each seasonal influenza vaccination.

The source of this sequence is a man aged 50-75 years who received an inactivated influenza vaccine. Specimen: PBMCs from blood, collected less than 22 months after vaccination.

The CDR3 nucleotides read TGTGCCACCCAGACGGCCGGCGGGGAGCAGTACTTC. Translation: CATQTAGGEQYF. The chain joins TRBV12-3 or TRBV12-4 to TRBJ2-7, with TRBD2 as a possible D gene (5 bases). The CDR3 covers 12 residues. Trimming cost V 10 bases and J 7 bases, with 17 bases left between them.